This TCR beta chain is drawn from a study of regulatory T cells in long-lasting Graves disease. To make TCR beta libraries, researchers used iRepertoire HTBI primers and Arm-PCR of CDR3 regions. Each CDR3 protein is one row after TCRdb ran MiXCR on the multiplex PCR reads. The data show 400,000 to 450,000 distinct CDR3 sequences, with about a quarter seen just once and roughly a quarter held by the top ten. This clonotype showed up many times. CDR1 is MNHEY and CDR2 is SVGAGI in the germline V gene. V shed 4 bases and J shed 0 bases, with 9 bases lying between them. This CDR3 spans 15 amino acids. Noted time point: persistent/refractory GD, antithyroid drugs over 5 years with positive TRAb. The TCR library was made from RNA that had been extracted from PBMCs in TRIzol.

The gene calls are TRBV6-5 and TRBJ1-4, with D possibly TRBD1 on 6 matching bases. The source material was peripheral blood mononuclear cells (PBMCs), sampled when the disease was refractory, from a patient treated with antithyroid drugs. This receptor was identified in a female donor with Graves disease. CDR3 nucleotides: TGTGCCAGCAGTTGGGCAGGGGCAACTAATGAAAAACTGTTTTTT. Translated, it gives CASSWAGATNEKLFF.